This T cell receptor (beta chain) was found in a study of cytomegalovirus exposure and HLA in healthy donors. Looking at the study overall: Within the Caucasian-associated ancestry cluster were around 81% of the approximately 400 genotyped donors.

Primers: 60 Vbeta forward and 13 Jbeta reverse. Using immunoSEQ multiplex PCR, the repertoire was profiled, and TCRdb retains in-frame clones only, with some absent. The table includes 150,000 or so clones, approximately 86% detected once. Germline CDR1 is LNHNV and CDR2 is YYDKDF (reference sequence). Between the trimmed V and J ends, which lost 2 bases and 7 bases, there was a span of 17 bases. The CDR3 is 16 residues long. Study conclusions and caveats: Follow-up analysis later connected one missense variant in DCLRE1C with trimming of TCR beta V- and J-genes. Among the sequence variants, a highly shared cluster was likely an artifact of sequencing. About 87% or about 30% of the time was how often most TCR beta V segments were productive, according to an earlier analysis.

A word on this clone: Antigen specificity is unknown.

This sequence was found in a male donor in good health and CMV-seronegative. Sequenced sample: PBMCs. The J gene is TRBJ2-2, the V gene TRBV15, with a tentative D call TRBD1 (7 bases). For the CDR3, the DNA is TGTGCCACCAGCAGAAAATTCAGGGGGGAGGTCGGGGAGCTGTTTTTT. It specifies CATSRKFRGEVGELFF.